Presented here are 18 T cell receptor beta chains from one specimen sequenced in a study of cytomegalovirus exposure and HLA in healthy donors. Assay: immunoSEQ multiplex PCR; the TCRdb copy retains only in-frame clones and omits some. The sample lists about 150,000 clones; around 93% were seen once. Sequenced: PBMCs. The receptors originated from a man aged 18-30 years in good health and CMV-seropositive.

The rearrangement uses TRBV11-2 and TRBJ1-2; 9 bases fit TRBD1. Germline-derived CDR1 and CDR2 are SGHAT and FQNNGV. This CDR3 spans 14 amino acids. After removal of 1 base from V and 8 bases from J, the junction contained 5 bases not matched to a gene. The CDR3 reads CASSLGDRAYGYTF. The CDR3 DNA reads as TGTGCCAGCAGCTTAGGGGACAGGGCTTACGGCTACACCTTC. The full variable domain, in which reference TRBV11-2 and TRBJ1-2 provide the parts outside the CDR3, is EAGVAQSPRYKIIEKRQSVAFWCNPISGHATLYWYQQILGQGPKLLIQFQNNGVVDDSQLPKDRFSAERLKGVDSTLKIQPAKLEDSAVYLCASSLGDRAYGYTFGSGTRLTVV.

The chain links TRBV6-1 to TRBJ1-2; maybe TRBD1 (5 bases). Germline values: CDR1 MNHNS, CDR2 SASEGT. V lost 6 bases, J lost 4 bases, and 15 bases lay in between. The CDR3 consists of 14 residues. The CDR3, as DNA: TGTGCCAGCAGGCCGTGGGGGGTCGCCTATGGCTACACCTTC. This sequence encodes CASRPWGVAYGYTF.

The rearrangement joins TRBV28 to TRBJ2-7; 13 bases match TRBD2. V was clipped by 5 bases and J by 5 bases; unmatched bases: 6. The CDR3 is made up of 15 amino acids. CDR1 and CDR2 from the germline V gene are MDHEN and SYDVKM. The CDR3 DNA is TGTGCCAGCAGTCGGACTAGCGGGAGTACCCACGAGCAGTACTTC. Its protein product is CASSRTSGSTHEQYF. The entire variable domain, with the rest obtained from reference TRBV28 and TRBJ2-7, is as follows: DVKVTQSSRYLVKRTGEKVFLECVQDMDHENMFWYRQDPGLGLRLIYFSYDVKMKEKGDIPEGYSVSREKKERFSLILESASTNQTSMYLCASSRTSGSTHEQYFGPGTRLTVT.

This chain uses TRBV5-4 with TRBJ2-1; tentatively, D is TRBD2 (5 bases). Germline lookup yields CDR1 SGHNT and CDR2 YYREEE (reference sequence). Trimming pared 4 bases from V and 5 bases from J, leaving 16 bases between. The CDR3 has 15 amino acids. This chain's CDR3 is CASSIGLAQDNEQFF. The CDR3 nucleotides are TGTGCCAGCAGCATTGGGCTAGCTCAGGACAATGAGCAGTTCTTC.

This rearrangement joins TRBV4-1 to TRBJ2-5, with D perhaps TRBD1 (6 bases). Germline V gene sequence: CDR1 MGHRA, CDR2 YSYEKL. Between the trimmed V and J ends, which lost 4 bases and 5 bases, there was a span of 14 bases. CDR3 length: 14 residues. The CDR3 protein is CASSPLTRGETQYF. As DNA, the CDR3 is TGCGCCAGCAGCCCTCTAACGAGGGGGGAGACCCAGTACTTC.

CDR3 region: CASSQSIASVQNTNYGYTF. The CDR3 region has the DNA TGCGCCAGCAGCCAATCGATTGCTTCGGTTCAAAATACTAACTATGGCTACACCTTC. This rearrangement joins TRBV4-1 to TRBJ1-2, with D uncertain. The CDR3 covers 19 residues. Germline lookup yields CDR1 MGHRA and CDR2 YSYEKL. The V end lost 2 bases, the J end lost 0 bases, and 22 bases lay between the germline ends.

The rearrangement uses TRBV5-4 and TRBJ2-7, with D maybe TRBD2 (5 bases). This CDR3 region has 15 residues. Trimming shortened V by 3 bases and J by 2 bases, and 15 bases separated the two germline ends. Germline values: CDR1 SGHNT, CDR2 YYREEE (reference sequence). CDR3 bases: TGTGCCAGCAGCTCACCCGGTGAGGGAGCCTACGAGCAGTACTTC. Translating it yields CASSSPGEGAYEQYF.

The CDR3 sequence is CASSDGTAQTYNEQFF. The CDR3 region has the DNA TGTGCCAGCAGTGACGGTACAGCCCAAACCTACAATGAGCAGTTCTTC. V usage is TRBV6-1 and J usage is TRBJ2-1; D remains ambiguous. Trimming removed 3 bases at V and 2 bases at J, with 14 bases between. The length of the CDR3 is 16 residues. Germline V gene data show CDR1 as MNHNS and CDR2 as SASEGT.

The CDR3 DNA is TGCGCCAGCAGCCGACGGGAGGCCGGGAACAATGAGCAGTTCTTC. Translation gives CASSRREAGNNEQFF. V is TRBV5-1 and J is TRBJ2-1; 7 bases align to TRBD2. After removal of 4 bases from V and 5 bases from J, the junction contained 9 bases not matched to a gene. The CDR3 spans 15 residues. From germline, CDR1 is SGHRS and CDR2 YFSETQ. The full variable domain, with the rest looked up from reference TRBV5-1 and TRBJ2-1, is KAGVTQTPRYLIKTRGQQVTLSCSPISGHRSVSWYQQTPGQGLQFLFEYFSETQRNKGNFPGRFSGRQFSNSRSEMNVSTLELGDSALYLCASSRREAGNNEQFFGPGTRLTVL.

The CDR3 sequence is CASSSGGLSYGYTF. For the CDR3, the DNA is TGTGCCAGCAGCTCCGGGGGGCTTAGCTATGGCTACACCTTC. The gene calls are TRBV13 and TRBJ1-2; a possible D gene is TRBD1 (6 bases). This CDR3 spans 14 amino acids. Germline loops: CDR1 PRHDT, CDR2 FYEKMQ (reference sequence). Trimming left V 4 bases short and J 4 bases short, with 13 bases between.

The V gene is TRBV28, the J gene TRBJ1-4; D gene uncertain. The CDR3 covers 11 residues. Deletions cut 4 bases from V and 14 bases from J, with 11 bases between. Germline V gene lookup returns CDR1 MDHEN and CDR2 SYDVKM. CDR3: CASSSTPRLFF. The DNA for the CDR3 is TGTGCCAGCAGTTCCACCCCGAGGCTGTTTTTT.

V and J are TRBV6-5 and TRBJ2-2, with D maybe TRBD2 (5 bases). There are 14 residues in the CDR3. The ends were cut back, 7 bases at V and 2 bases at J, with 11 bases in the middle. Looked up from germline, CDR1 is MNHEY and CDR2 is SVGAGI. The CDR3 protein is CASKGGGNTGELFF. The DNA for the CDR3 is TGTGCCAGCAAAGGTGGAGGAAACACCGGGGAGCTGTTTTTT.

V usage is TRBV27 and J usage is TRBJ2-1; 11 nucleotides match TRBD2. The CDR3 spans 17 residues. In germline, CDR1 is MNHEY, CDR2 SMNVEV (reference sequence). After removal of 6 bases from V and 2 bases from J, the junction contained 9 bases not matched to a gene. The CDR3 DNA is TGTGCCAGCAGCTACGTAGCGGGAGGGCCTACCTACAATGAGCAGTTCTTC. It specifies CASSYVAGGPTYNEQFF.

The chain is built from TRBV7-9 and TRBJ2-1; 8 positions agree with TRBD1. The CDR3 has 15 amino acids. Germline CDR1 is SEHNR and CDR2 is FQNEAQ (reference sequence). The ends lost 5 bases at V and 5 bases at J; junction bases unmatched: 8. CDR3 loop: CASSPPGTGNNEQFF. CDR3 DNA sequence: TGTGCCAGCAGCCCCCCGGGGACAGGTAACAATGAGCAGTTCTTC.

DNA for the CDR3: TGTGCCAGCAGCACCCCCTTGGGACAGGGGCTATACAATGAGCAGTTCTTC. It codes for CASSTPLGQGLYNEQFF. V is TRBV7-9 and J is TRBJ2-1; the match to TRBD1 covers 10 bases. Germline lookup yields CDR1 SEHNR and CDR2 FQNEAQ (reference sequence). Germline trimming cut 5 bases from V and 4 bases from J; bases unmatched to any gene: 11. This CDR3 contains 17 residues.

The genes are TRBV2 and TRBJ1-5; no definite D call. Germline assignment: CDR1 SNHLY and CDR2 FYNNEI. There are 15 residues in the CDR3. With 3 bases removed from V and 7 bases from J, the gap between germline ends came to 16 bases. The CDR3 is CASSESVSGRQPQHF. CDR3 bases: TGTGCCAGCAGTGAGTCTGTATCGGGGAGACAGCCCCAGCATTTT.

This chain connects TRBV13 to TRBJ2-7; the D is unclear. V lost 2 bases and J lost 6, with 5 bases in between. Germline V gene sequence: CDR1 PRHDT, CDR2 FYEKMQ (reference sequence). CDR3 length equals 11 residues. The CDR3, as DNA: TGTGCCAGCAGCTTATCGGTCGAGCAGTACTTC. Its translation: CASSLSVEQYF.

The rearrangement uses TRBV28 and TRBJ2-5; 7 positions agree with TRBD1. The J call may be wrong; the DNA end is better matched by TRBJ2-7. CDR3 length: 15 amino acids. Germline V CDR1 and CDR2: MDHEN, SYDVKM. The CDR3 here is CASRLDRASSYEQYF. In DNA form, the CDR3 reads TGTGCCAGCAGACTCGACAGGGCGAGCTCCTACGAGCAGTACTTC.